The 21 T cell receptor beta chains reported below all come from one sample, sequenced in a study of cytomegalovirus exposure and HLA in healthy donors. 60 Vbeta and 13 Jbeta primers were used in PCR. Method: immunoSEQ multiplex PCR; TCRdb's copy keeps in-frame clones and lacks some. The table shows about 160,000 clones, with around 82% occurring only once. Sequencing input: PBMCs. Every receptor here comes from a man aged 25 to 40 in good health and CMV-seronegative.

The chain has TRBV5-4 and TRBJ1-2, with 9 bases aligning to TRBD1. Trimming removed 3 bases from V and 7 bases from J; junction bases left unmatched: 13. The CDR3 loop spans 16 amino acids. Germline CDR1 is SGHNT and CDR2 is YYREEE (reference sequence). CDR3 nucleotide sequence: TGTGCCAGCAGCTCAGGGTCGGGACAGGGACTAAGTGGCTACACCTTC. This gives the protein CASSSGSGQGLSGYTF.

This clone is a singleton in its sample. This chain uses TRBV29-1 with TRBJ2-7, with D possibly being TRBD1 (6 bases). Germline V gives CDR1 SQVTM, CDR2 ANQGSEA. V lost 7 bases and J lost 6, with 16 bases in between. The CDR3 extends over 12 amino acids. This CDR3 is CSAGNQGTEQYF. Written as DNA, the CDR3 is TGCAGCGCCGGGAATCAGGGGACCGAGCAGTACTTC.

V gene TRBV19 combines with J gene TRBJ2-1; 11 nucleotides align to TRBD2. The CDR3 is made up of 15 amino acids. Germline values: CDR1 LNHDA, CDR2 SQIVND (reference sequence). V was clipped by 7 bases and J by 4 bases; unmatched bases: 6. The CDR3 region is CASTTGTSGYNEQFF. The CDR3 coding sequence is TGTGCCAGTACCACCGGGACTAGCGGTTACAATGAGCAGTTCTTC.

The chain uses TRBV5-1 and TRBJ2-1; D is unclear. Deletions cut 4 bases from V and 1 base from J, with 9 bases between. The CDR3 loop spans 14 amino acids. Germline-derived CDR1 and CDR2 are SGHRS and YFSETQ. CDR3 sequence reads: CASSLDGSYNEQFF. For the CDR3, the DNA is TGCGCCAGCAGCCTTGACGGGTCCTACAATGAGCAGTTCTTC.

CDR3 DNA: TGTGCCAGCAGCTCCCGAGGAGCGGGGGGGCCGGGAGATACGCAGTATTTT. It translates to CASSSRGAGGPGDTQYF. The chain couples TRBV11-2 to TRBJ2-3, with 10 positions matching TRBD2. The germline gives CDR1 SGHAT, CDR2 FQNNGV. The CDR3 contains 17 residues. The V and J ends lost 4 bases and 5 bases, in that order; junction bases with no gene match: 12.

This clone was picked up one time. This chain uses TRBV4-2 with TRBJ2-7, with D perhaps TRBD1 (6 bases). Trimming cost V 1 base and J 7 bases, with 17 bases left between them. The CDR3 covers 15 residues. Per germline, CDR1 LGHNA and CDR2 YNFKEQ. The CDR3 protein is CASSQGGLLLGEQYF. As DNA, the CDR3 is TGTGCCAGCAGCCAAGGGGGGCTCCTATTGGGTGAGCAGTACTTC.

This sequence joins TRBV4-3 and TRBJ2-1; 9 nucleotides match TRBD2. With V trimmed by 5 bases and J by 4 bases, 9 bases remained unmatched. The V gene's germline CDR1 is LGHNA and CDR2 YSLEER. There are 16 residues in the CDR3. The CDR3 spells CASSSDLAGPYNEQFF. The CDR3 nucleotides are TGCGCCAGCAGCTCGGACCTAGCGGGACCGTACAATGAGCAGTTCTTC.

Only one count was recorded for this clone. The chain combines TRBV28 with TRBJ2-2, with TRBD2 identical over 7 bases. This CDR3 is 13 amino acids long. CDR1 and CDR2 from the germline V gene are MDHEN and SYDVKM. Written as DNA, the CDR3 is TGTTCATCGGGGAGGGAGAACACCGGGGAGCTGTTTTTT. Translating gives CSSGRENTGELFF.

The chain joins TRBV2 to TRBJ1-1; D unresolved. Germline CDR1 is SNHLY and CDR2 is FYNNEI. V was shortened by 2 bases and J by 6 bases, with 7 bases between the two germline ends. This CDR3 is built from 12 residues. CDR3 protein: CASSEHSPEAFF. The CDR3 DNA is TGTGCCAGCAGTGAACACAGCCCTGAAGCTTTCTTT.

The chain carries TRBV10-3 and TRBJ2-1, with TRBD2 identical over 10 bases. The V gene's germline CDR1 is ENHRY and CDR2 SYGVKD. The CDR3 runs to 17 residues. The J segment lost 0 bases and the V segment lost 7 bases, leaving 9 bases of the junction unmatched. The CDR3 DNA reads TGTGCCATCACACAAACGGCTAGCGGGAGCTCCTACAATGAGCAGTTCTTC. This codes for CAITQTASGSSYNEQFF.

In this sample, this clone turned up once. The chain combines TRBV5-1 with TRBJ1-4; 8 nucleotides match TRBD1. CDR3 length equals 17 residues. CDR1 is SGHRS and CDR2 is YFSETQ in the germline V gene. The V gene end was trimmed by 0 bases and the J gene end by 2 bases; junction bases not matched to a gene: 6. Here the CDR3 reads CASSLEAGGRTNEKLFF. The CDR3 DNA reads as TGCGCCAGCAGCTTGGAGGCAGGGGGCAGGACTAATGAAAAACTGTTTTTT.

CDR3 region: CASSLGPGNTDTQYF. CDR3 nucleotide sequence: TGCGCCAGCAGCTTGGGCCCGGGGAACACAGATACGCAGTATTTT. V and J are TRBV5-1 and TRBJ2-3; D may be TRBD2 (5 bases). CDR1 and CDR2 (germline): SGHRS, YFSETQ. V was clipped by 0 bases and J by 2 bases, with 10 bases between them. The CDR3 extends over 15 amino acids.

This chain uses TRBV5-1 with TRBJ2-2; 12 bases are shared with TRBD2. V shed 2 bases and J 3 bases; nucleotides not matched to a gene: 8. In germline, CDR1 is SGHRS, CDR2 YFSETQ. The CDR3 has 18 residues. The CDR3 is CASSFTGTSGSYTGELFF. The CDR3 DNA reads as TGCGCCAGCAGCTTCACCGGGACTAGCGGGTCCTACACCGGGGAGCTGTTTTTT.

The CDR3 protein is CASKFWGVKRAFF. The CDR3 DNA sequence: TGTGCCAGCAAGTTTTGGGGAGTTAAAAGAGCTTTCTTT. This sequence joins TRBV9 and TRBJ1-1; D uncertain. The CDR3 extends over 13 amino acids. V lost 6 bases to trimming and J lost 10 bases, with 19 bases between them. CDR1 and CDR2 (germline): SGDLS, YYNGEE.

The chain joins TRBV4-1 to TRBJ2-3; weak D call: TRBD2 (5 bases). The CDR3 covers 15 residues. Trimming took 2 bases from V and 6 from J, leaving 15 bases between them. CDR1 and CDR2 (germline): MGHRA, YSYEKL. The CDR3 DNA follows: TGCGCCAGCAGCCAAATCGGGAACCCTGGGGATACGCAGTATTTT. Translated: CASSQIGNPGDTQYF.

The chain uses TRBV2 and TRBJ1-4; D is perhaps TRBD1 (6 bases). This CDR3 comprises 15 residues. Trimming took off 3 bases at V and 5 bases at J, with 13 bases between the two ends. The germline V gene has CDR1 SNHLY and CDR2 FYNNEI. The CDR3 DNA reads TGTGCCAGCAGTGAGGCTGACAGGCTAAATGAAAAACTGTTTTTT. Protein: CASSEADRLNEKLFF.

The CDR3 region has the DNA TGTGCCAGCAGAGAAAGGACTAGCGGGGGGGAAGAGACCCAGTACTTC. Protein: CASRERTSGGEETQYF. The chain employs TRBV2 and TRBJ2-5; 15 nucleotides agree with TRBD2. Unmatched junction bases numbered 5, after V lost 6 bases and J lost 3 bases. Germline V gene sequence: CDR1 SNHLY, CDR2 FYNNEI. This CDR3 is built from 16 residues.

The chain links TRBV7-8 to TRBJ1-2; possibly TRBD1 for D (6 bases). From germline, CDR1 is SGHVS and CDR2 FQNEAQ. The CDR3 consists of 14 residues. V lost 4 bases to trimming and J lost 7 bases, with 16 bases between them. For the CDR3, the DNA is TGTGCCAGCAGCTCAGGGAAGGGGGGGGGTGGCTACACCTTC. This gives the protein CASSSGKGGGGYTF.

This chain connects TRBV6-5 to TRBJ2-5; TRBD1 might be the D (6 bases). The J call may be incorrect, as the DNA end agrees better with TRBJ2-7. This CDR3 contains 15 residues. Germline CDR1 MNHEY, CDR2 SVGAGI. CDR3 bases: TGTGCCAGCAGTTACTCGACAGGAACTTCCTACGAGCAGTACTTC. Protein sequence: CASSYSTGTSYEQYF.

This CDR3 is CASTMGTSNTGELFF. DNA of the CDR3: TGTGCCAGCACCATGGGGACATCGAACACCGGGGAGCTGTTTTTT. This chain joins TRBV6-5 and TRBJ2-2; D might be TRBD1 (6 bases). CDR1 is MNHEY and CDR2 is SVGAGI in the germline V gene. The CDR3 has 15 amino acids. Trimming pared 7 bases from V and 0 bases from J, leaving 12 bases between.

In DNA form, the CDR3 reads TGTGCCAGCAGCCAAGAAAGAACTAGCGGGATTTCCGAGCAGTACTTC. It encodes CASSQERTSGISEQYF. The chain combines TRBV4-2 with TRBJ2-7; TRBD2 matches 10 bases. The ends lost 0 bases at V and 6 bases at J; junction bases unmatched: 8. Per germline, CDR1 LGHNA and CDR2 YNFKEQ. The length of the CDR3 is 16 residues.